The 20 T cell receptor beta chains presented below share a single source sample, sequenced in a study of blood T cells in healthy people across ages. Next came a second PCR, run for roughly 6 to 11 cycles, which used a sample-barcoded 5' primer along with a J-beta primer mix. TCRdb recomputed calls from the 5' RACE reads with MiXCR, one row per CDR3 protein. The data contain around 1.5 million distinct CDR3 sequences, 35% to 45% of them singletons. Sequencing input: blood. All receptors derive from a woman between 18 and 29 years old in good health.

In the case of this clonotype: A much larger clone sits a single nucleotide away, making a read error possible. V gene TRBV29-1 combines with J gene TRBJ2-3; possibly TRBD1 for D (6 bases). V dropped 2 bases and J dropped 2 bases, with 11 bases sitting between them. The CDR3 loop spans 14 amino acids. Looked up from germline, CDR1 is SQVTM and CDR2 is ANQGSEA. DNA for the CDR3: TGCAGCGTTGAACCGGACAGAGACACAGATACGCAGTATTTT. Residues: CSVEPDRDTDTQYF.

The J gene is TRBJ2-6, the V gene TRBV20-1; D is perhaps TRBD1 (5 bases). V was trimmed by 4 bases and J by 0 bases, leaving 19 bases between them. Germline CDR1 is DFQATT and CDR2 is SNEGSKA (reference sequence). The CDR3 runs to 18 residues. The CDR3 DNA follows: TGCAGTGCTAAGACACAGTGGGGTGGGGCCTCTGGGGCCAACGTCCTGACTTTC. Its translation: CSAKTQWGGASGANVLTF.

Here the CDR3 DNA reads TGTGCCAGCAGCATTAGCCACGGGACTAGCGATCGCACAGATACGCAGTATTTT. It translates to CASSISHGTSDRTDTQYF. The V gene is TRBV7-2, the J gene TRBJ2-3; TRBD2 matches 10 bases. This CDR3 has 18 amino acids. With V trimmed by 5 bases and J by 1 base, 12 bases remained unmatched. Germline CDR1 reads SGHTA; CDR2 reads FQGNSA.

This clonotype was observed a few times. CDR3 sequence (DNA): TGCAGTGCTAGAGACGCCGGAACCGGGGAGACCCAGTACTTC. Encoded protein: CSARDAGTGETQYF. The chain links TRBV20-1 to TRBJ2-5; D ambiguous. The CDR3 length is 14 residues. Germline assignment: CDR1 DFQATT and CDR2 SNEGSKA (reference sequence). Trimming shortened V by 0 bases and J by 5 bases, and 13 bases separated the two germline ends.

J is TRBJ2-7 and V is TRBV5-1; weak D call: TRBD2 (6 bases). The CDR3 is 15 residues long. V was shortened by 0 bases and J by 9 bases, with 19 bases between the two germline ends. Germline assignment: CDR1 SGHRS and CDR2 YFSETQ. This chain's CDR3 is CASSLGGVSYNGQYF. The DNA for the CDR3 is TGCGCCAGCAGCTTGGGGGGGGTCTCCTACAATGGGCAGTACTTC. The full variable domain, completed using reference TRBV5-1 and TRBJ2-7, is KAGVTQTPRYLIKTRGQQVTLSCSPISGHRSVSWYQQTPGQGLQFLFEYFSETQRNKGNFPGRFSGRQFSNSRSEMNVSTLELGDSALYLCASSLGGVSYNGQYFGPGTRLTVT.

The chain joins TRBV10-3 to TRBJ2-5, with D unclear. CDR3 size: 13 residues. Trimming cost V 10 bases and J 4 bases, with 16 bases left between them. CDR1 is ENHRY and CDR2 is SYGVKD in the germline V gene. Here the CDR3 DNA reads TGTGCCACTGGGCCAGACAACCGAGAGACCCAGTACTTC. Translated, it gives CATGPDNRETQYF.

The V gene is TRBV5-1, the J gene TRBJ2-1; 9 nucleotides line up with TRBD1. CDR3 size: 16 residues. With 0 bases clipped from V and 3 bases from J, the junction kept 4 bases outside the gene matches. CDR1 SGHRS and CDR2 YFSETQ come from the germline V gene. The CDR3 nucleotides read TGCGCCAGCAGCTTGGCCCCGGGACAGGGCTACAATGAGCAGTTCTTC. Encoded protein: CASSLAPGQGYNEQFF.

The DNA for the CDR3 is TGTGCCAGCAGCCAAAAACTAGCGGAGCTTTACAATGAGCAGTTCTTC. Amino acids: CASSQKLAELYNEQFF. The chain employs TRBV7-2 and TRBJ2-1; 8 bases line up with TRBD2. Germline trimming cut 5 bases from V and 4 bases from J; bases unmatched to any gene: 10. Germline V gene lookup returns CDR1 SGHTA and CDR2 FQGNSA. The CDR3 has 16 amino acids.

This clonotype was seen only once. This sequence may be a read error, since a much larger clone differs from it by one base. The chain uses TRBV6-4 and TRBJ2-3, with D possibly TRBD2 on 5 matching bases. Trimming left V 8 bases short and J 2 bases short, with 20 bases between. Germline lookup yields CDR1 MRHNA and CDR2 SNTAGT. The CDR3 consists of 16 residues. The CDR3 reads CASSETIGGFTDTQYF. In nucleotides, the CDR3 is TGTGCCAGCTCTGAGACTATCGGTGGGTTCACAGATACGCAGTATTTT.

This rearrangement joins TRBV6-5 to TRBJ1-2; maybe TRBD1 (6 bases). The CDR3 has 15 amino acids. V lost 2 bases, J lost 4 bases, and 14 bases lay in between. In germline, CDR1 is MNHEY, CDR2 SVGAGI. For the CDR3, the DNA is TGTGCCAGCAGTTACCGCGACGGACAGATCTATGGCTACACCTTC. The encoded protein is CASSYRDGQIYGYTF.

This clonotype was observed at least ten times. The J gene is TRBJ2-1, the V gene TRBV13, with a possible D match to TRBD1 (5 bases). V was trimmed by 0 bases and J by 1 base, leaving 10 bases between them. The CDR3 length is 16 residues. Germline V gene data show CDR1 as PRHDT and CDR2 as FYEKMQ (reference sequence). DNA of the CDR3: TGTGCCAGCAGCTTAGGGCAGGGTAGTTCCTACAATGAGCAGTTCTTC. Translation: CASSLGQGSSYNEQFF.

J is TRBJ2-7 and V is TRBV20-1, with TRBD2 matching 14 bases. The germline V gene has CDR1 DFQATT and CDR2 SNEGSKA (reference sequence). Germline trimming cut 6 bases from V and 12 bases from J; bases unmatched to any gene: 10. The CDR3 sequence is 13 residues long. CDR3 sequence: CSAGTSGGLSAYF. Here the CDR3 DNA reads TGCAGTGCAGGGACTAGCGGGGGCCTAAGTGCGTACTTC.

The V and J genes are TRBV12-3 or TRBV12-4 and TRBJ2-7; TRBD2 might be the D (5 bases). V lost 4 bases and J lost 1, with 8 bases in between. The CDR3 length is 13 residues. This CDR3 is CASSSRESYEQYF. The CDR3 coding sequence is TGTGCCAGCAGTTCTAGGGAGTCCTACGAGCAGTACTTC.

This chain connects TRBV7-9 to TRBJ2-7; 7 bases align to TRBD2. The length of the CDR3 is 17 residues. CDR1 and CDR2 (germline): SEHNR, FQNEAQ (reference sequence). V gave up 5 bases and J gave up 0 bases; unmatched junction bases: 13. DNA of the CDR3: TGTGCCAGCAGCGATATCCAAAATGGGAGGGACTCCTACGAGCAGTACTTC. It yields the protein CASSDIQNGRDSYEQYF.

This chain joins TRBV12-3 or TRBV12-4 and TRBJ1-6; D is possibly TRBD1 (5 bases). The CDR3 is 14 amino acids. The germline V and J ends were trimmed by 5 bases and 7 bases, with 12 bases remaining between them. CDR3 DNA sequence: TGTGCCAGCAGTACAACAGGCCTCAATTCACCCCTCCACTTT. It translates to CASSTTGLNSPLHF.

CDR3 sequence reads: CASIPHPGVRNSPLHF. For the CDR3, the DNA is TGTGCCAGCATTCCCCACCCGGGGGTCCGTAATTCACCCCTCCACTTT. The chain has TRBV6-1 and TRBJ1-6; D possibly corresponds to TRBD1 (5 bases). V was trimmed by 7 bases and J by 6 bases, leaving 19 bases between them. The length of the CDR3 is 16 residues. Germline-derived CDR1 and CDR2 are MNHNS and SASEGT.

The V gene is TRBV12-3 or TRBV12-4, the J gene TRBJ1-2, with D maybe TRBD1 (5 bases). The ends were cut back, 6 bases at V and 4 bases at J, with 15 bases in the middle. This CDR3 contains 14 residues. In nucleotides, the CDR3 is TGTGCCAGCAGCCCCGGGACGAACGCCTATGGCTACACCTTC. It specifies CASSPGTNAYGYTF.

The chain carries TRBV28 and TRBJ1-3, with 10 bases aligning to TRBD1. Germline values: CDR1 MDHEN, CDR2 SYDVKM. V trimming: 5 bases; J trimming: 4 bases; junction bases outside the gene matches: 17. CDR3 size: 19 residues. In DNA form, the CDR3 reads TGTGCCAGCAGTCCCTACGGGACAGGGGTCAAATTACCGGGAAACACCATATATTTT. Protein sequence: CASSPYGTGVKLPGNTIYF.

Here the CDR3 DNA reads TGTGCCAGCAGACCCTCTTGGCTGGCCTACGAGCAGTACTTC. The encoded protein is CASRPSWLAYEQYF. This chain links TRBV12-3 or TRBV12-4 with TRBJ2-7; D not resolved. The CDR3 is made up of 14 amino acids. V shed 6 bases and J shed 2 bases, with 14 bases lying between them.

The genes are TRBV10-2 and TRBJ2-5; D tentatively reads TRBD1 or TRBD2 (5 bases each). CDR3 length: 12 amino acids. CDR1 is WSHSY, CDR2 SAAADI, per germline. With 10 bases removed from V and 11 bases from J, the gap between germline ends came to 20 bases. The CDR3: CATGRSDYGQYF. The DNA of the CDR3 is TGCGCCACGGGACGGTCCGATTACGGGCAGTACTTC.